This note documents a single T cell receptor beta chain sequence. The sample is drawn from a study of PD-L1 blockade in urothelial cancer. The overall study: Treatment start was followed by blood analysis at 3 weeks (second dose) and again at 6 weeks.

Data came from immunoSEQ multiplex PCR; TCRdb stores just in-frame clones and leaves some out. Altogether 86,000 or so clones are present, more than 70% being singletons, with the ten largest covering approximately 15%. Germline values: CDR1 SGHTA, CDR2 FQGNSA. The CDR3 consists of 15 residues. Germline trimming cut 5 bases from V and 8 bases from J; bases unmatched to any gene: 9. Time point in this sample: pretreatment peripheral blood. This receptor was taken from a man between 60 and 70 years old with urothelial cancer. V is TRBV7-2 and J is TRBJ2-1; 10 nucleotides line up with TRBD2. Sequencing was performed on PBMCs, taken around atezolizumab (anti-PD-L1) treatment. The CDR3 region is CASSLSSGRRDEQFF. Written as DNA, the CDR3 is TGTGCCAGCAGCCTTTCTAGCGGGAGACGAGATGAGCAGTTCTTC. Full variable domain (rest looked up from reference TRBV7-2 and TRBJ2-1): GAGVSQSPSNKVTEKGKDVELRCDPISGHTALYWYRQSLGQGLEFLIYFQGNSAPDKSGLPSDRFSAERTGGSVSTLTIQRTQQEDSAVYLCASSLSSGRRDEQFFGPGTRLTVL.